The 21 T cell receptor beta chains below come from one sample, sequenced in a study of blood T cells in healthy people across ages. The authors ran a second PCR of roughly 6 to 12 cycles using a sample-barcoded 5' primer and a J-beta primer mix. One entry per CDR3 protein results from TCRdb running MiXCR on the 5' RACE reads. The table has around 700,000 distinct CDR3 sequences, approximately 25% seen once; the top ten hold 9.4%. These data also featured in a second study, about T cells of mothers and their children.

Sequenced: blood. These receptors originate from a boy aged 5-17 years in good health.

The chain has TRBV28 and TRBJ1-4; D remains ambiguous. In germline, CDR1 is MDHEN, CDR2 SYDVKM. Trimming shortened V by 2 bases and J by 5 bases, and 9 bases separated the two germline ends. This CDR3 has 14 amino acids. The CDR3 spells CASSLDPTNEKLFF. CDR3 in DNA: TGTGCCAGCAGTTTAGACCCCACGAATGAAAAACTGTTTTTT.

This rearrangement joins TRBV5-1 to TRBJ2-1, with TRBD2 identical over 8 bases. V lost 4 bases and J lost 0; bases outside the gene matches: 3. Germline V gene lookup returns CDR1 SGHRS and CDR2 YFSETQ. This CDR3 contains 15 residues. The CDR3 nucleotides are TGCGCCAGCAGCCAAGCGGGGGACTCCTACAATGAGCAGTTCTTC. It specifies CASSQAGDSYNEQFF.

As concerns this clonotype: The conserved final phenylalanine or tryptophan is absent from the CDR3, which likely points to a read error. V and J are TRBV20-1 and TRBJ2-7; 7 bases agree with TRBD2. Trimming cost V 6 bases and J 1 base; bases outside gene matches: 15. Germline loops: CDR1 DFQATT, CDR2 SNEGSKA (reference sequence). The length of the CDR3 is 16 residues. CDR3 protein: CSAHDLGGSGSYEQYS. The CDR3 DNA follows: TGCAGTGCCCACGACTTGGGCGGGAGTGGGTCCTACGAGCAGTACTCC.

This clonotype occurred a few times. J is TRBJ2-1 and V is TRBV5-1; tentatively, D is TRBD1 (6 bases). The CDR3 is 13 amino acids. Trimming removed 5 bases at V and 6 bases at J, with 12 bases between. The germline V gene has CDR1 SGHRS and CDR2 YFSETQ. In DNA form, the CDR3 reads TGCGCCAGCAGTCTTGGACAGAGCAATGAGCAGTTCTTC. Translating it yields CASSLGQSNEQFF.

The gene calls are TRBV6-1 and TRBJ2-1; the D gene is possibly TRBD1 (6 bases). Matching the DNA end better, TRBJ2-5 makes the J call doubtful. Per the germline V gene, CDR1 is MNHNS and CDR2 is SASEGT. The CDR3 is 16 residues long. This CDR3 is CASSSPTGLWGETQYF. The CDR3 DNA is TGTGCCAGCAGCTCCCCAACAGGGCTTTGGGGTGAGACCCAGTACTTC.

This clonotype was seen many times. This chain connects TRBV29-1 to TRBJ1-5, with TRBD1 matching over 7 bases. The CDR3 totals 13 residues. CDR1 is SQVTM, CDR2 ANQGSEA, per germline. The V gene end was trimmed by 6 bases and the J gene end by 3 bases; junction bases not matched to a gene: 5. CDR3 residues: CSVLQGNNQPQHF. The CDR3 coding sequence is TGCAGCGTGTTACAGGGGAACAATCAGCCCCAGCATTTT.

The CDR3 sequence is CASSEGQGAYRFRPLHF. The CDR3 bases are TGTGCCAGCAGTGAAGGACAGGGGGCCTACAGGTTTCGGCCCCTCCACTTT. The chain links TRBV2 to TRBJ1-6; 10 bases line up with TRBD1. J gave up 13 bases and V 1 base, and 13 bases lay outside the gene matches. This CDR3 is built from 17 residues. CDR1 SNHLY and CDR2 FYNNEI come from the germline V gene. The complete variable domain, with remaining parts taken from reference TRBV2 and TRBJ1-6, reads EPEVTQTPSHQVTQMGQEVILRCVPISNHLYFYWYRQILGQKVEFLVSFYNNEISEKSEIFDDQFSVERPDGSNFTLKIRSTKLEDSAMYFCASSEGQGAYRFRPLHFGNGTRLTVT.

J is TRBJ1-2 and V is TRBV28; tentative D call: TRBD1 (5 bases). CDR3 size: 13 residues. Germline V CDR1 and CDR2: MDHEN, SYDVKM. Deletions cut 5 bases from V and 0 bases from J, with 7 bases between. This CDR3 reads CASSKTANYGYTF. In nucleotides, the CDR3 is TGTGCCAGCAGTAAGACAGCTAACTATGGCTACACCTTC.

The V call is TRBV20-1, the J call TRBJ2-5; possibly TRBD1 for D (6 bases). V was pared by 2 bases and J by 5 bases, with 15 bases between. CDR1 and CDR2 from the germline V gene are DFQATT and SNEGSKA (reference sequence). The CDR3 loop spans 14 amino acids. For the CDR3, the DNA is TGCAGTGCTAGACCTCTACAGGGAACGGAGACCCAGTACTTC. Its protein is CSARPLQGTETQYF.

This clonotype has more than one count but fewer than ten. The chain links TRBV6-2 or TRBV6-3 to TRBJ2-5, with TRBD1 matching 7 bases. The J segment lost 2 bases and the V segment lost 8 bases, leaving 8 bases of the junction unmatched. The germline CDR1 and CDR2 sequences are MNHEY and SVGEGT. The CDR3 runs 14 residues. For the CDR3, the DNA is TGTGCCAGCGTTCCAGGGGGTTTACAAGAGACCCAGTACTTC. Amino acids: CASVPGGLQETQYF.

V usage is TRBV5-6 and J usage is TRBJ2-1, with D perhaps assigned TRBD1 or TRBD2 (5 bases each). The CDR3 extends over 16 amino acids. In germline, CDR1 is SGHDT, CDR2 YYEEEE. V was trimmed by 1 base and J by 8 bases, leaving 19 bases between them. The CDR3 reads CASSLIRDPGLDEQFF. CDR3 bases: TGTGCCAGCAGCTTGATCCGGGACCCCGGCTTGGATGAGCAGTTCTTC.

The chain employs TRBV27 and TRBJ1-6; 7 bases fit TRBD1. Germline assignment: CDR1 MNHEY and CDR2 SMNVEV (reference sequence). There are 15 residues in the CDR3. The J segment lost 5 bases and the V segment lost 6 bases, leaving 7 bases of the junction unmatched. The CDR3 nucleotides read TGTGCCAGCAGACCGGGACAGACAAATAATTCACCCCTCCACTTT. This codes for CASRPGQTNNSPLHF.

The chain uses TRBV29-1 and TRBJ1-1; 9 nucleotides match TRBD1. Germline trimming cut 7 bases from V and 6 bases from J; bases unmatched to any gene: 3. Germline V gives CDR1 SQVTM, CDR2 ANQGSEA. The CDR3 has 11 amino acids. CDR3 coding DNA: TGCAGCGGGACAGGGGTTTCTGAAGCTTTCTTT. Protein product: CSGTGVSEAFF.

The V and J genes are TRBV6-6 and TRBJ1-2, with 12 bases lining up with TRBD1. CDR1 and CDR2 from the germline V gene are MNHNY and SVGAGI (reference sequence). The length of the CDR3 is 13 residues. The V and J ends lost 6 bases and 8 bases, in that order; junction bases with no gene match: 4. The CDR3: CASSRGQGAGYTF. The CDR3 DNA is TGTGCCAGCAGCCGGGGACAGGGGGCGGGCTACACCTTC.

CDR3 region: CASSYLPSGAAYNEQFF. In DNA form, the CDR3 reads TGTGCCAGCAGTTACTTACCTAGCGGGGCGGCCTACAATGAGCAGTTCTTC. The chain joins TRBV6-2 or TRBV6-3 to TRBJ2-5; 9 positions agree with TRBD2. The J call may be wrong; the DNA end is better matched by TRBJ2-1. From germline, CDR1 is MNHEY and CDR2 SVGEGT. The CDR3 length is 17 residues.

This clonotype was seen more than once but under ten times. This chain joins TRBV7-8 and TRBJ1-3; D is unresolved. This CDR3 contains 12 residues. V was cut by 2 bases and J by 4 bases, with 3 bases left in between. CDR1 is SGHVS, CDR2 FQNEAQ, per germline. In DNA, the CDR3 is TGTGCCAGCAGCTTACTAGGAAACACCATATATTTT. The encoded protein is CASSLLGNTIYF.

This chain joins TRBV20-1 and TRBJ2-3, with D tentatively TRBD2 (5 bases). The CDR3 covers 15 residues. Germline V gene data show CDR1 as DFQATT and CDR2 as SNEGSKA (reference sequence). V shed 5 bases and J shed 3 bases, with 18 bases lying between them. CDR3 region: CSAEGPIDRTDTQYF. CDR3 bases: TGCAGTGCTGAGGGCCCAATAGATAGGACAGATACGCAGTATTTT.

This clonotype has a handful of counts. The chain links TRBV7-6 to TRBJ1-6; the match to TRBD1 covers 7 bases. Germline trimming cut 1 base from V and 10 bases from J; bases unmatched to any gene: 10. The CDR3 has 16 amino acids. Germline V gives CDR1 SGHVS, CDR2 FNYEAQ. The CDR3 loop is CASSLDPGTVGSPLHF. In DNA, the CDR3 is TGTGCCAGCAGCTTAGACCCCGGGACAGTGGGGTCACCCCTCCACTTT.

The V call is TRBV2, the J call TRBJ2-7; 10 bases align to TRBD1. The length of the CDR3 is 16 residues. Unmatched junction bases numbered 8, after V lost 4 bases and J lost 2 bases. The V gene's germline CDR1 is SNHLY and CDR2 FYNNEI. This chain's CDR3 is CASSVVRDRGTYEQYF. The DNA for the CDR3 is TGTGCCAGCAGTGTCGTTCGGGACAGGGGTACCTACGAGCAGTACTTC.

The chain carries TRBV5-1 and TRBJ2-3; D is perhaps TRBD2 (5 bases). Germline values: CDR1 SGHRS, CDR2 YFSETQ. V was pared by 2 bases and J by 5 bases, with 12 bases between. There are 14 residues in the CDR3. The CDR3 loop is CASSFGLGRDTQYF. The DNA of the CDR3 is TGCGCCAGCAGCTTCGGGTTGGGGAGAGATACGCAGTATTTT.

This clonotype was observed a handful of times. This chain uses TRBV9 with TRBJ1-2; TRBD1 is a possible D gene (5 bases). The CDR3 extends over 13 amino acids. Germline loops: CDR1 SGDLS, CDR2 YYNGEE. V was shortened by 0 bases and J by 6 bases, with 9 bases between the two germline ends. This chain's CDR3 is CASSVDQGDGYTF. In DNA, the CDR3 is TGTGCCAGCAGCGTAGATCAGGGAGATGGCTACACCTTC.